This TCR beta chain emerged from a study of early T cells in non-severe SARS-CoV-2 infection. Study details: Whole-blood bulk RNA, unsorted, was sequenced, and chains were unpaired.

General study results and limits: CD4 and private specificities were missed by VDJdb matching, which favored anti-spike CD8 responses.

The germline gives CDR1 SNHLY, CDR2 FYNNEI. CDR3 size: 12 residues. The V gene end was trimmed by 5 bases and the J gene end by 7 bases; junction bases not matched to a gene: 4. On this clonotype itself: Its cognate antigen is unknown.

Researchers attached unique molecular identifiers to individual cDNA molecules. TCRdb ran MiXCR on the 5' RACE reads and lists one entry per CDR3 protein. The sample has around 33,000 distinct CDR3 sequences, roughly 6% seen once. The sequenced material came from whole blood. This chain uses TRBV2 with TRBJ2-5; 7 bases line up with TRBD2. The source of this sequence is an adult who was a healthcare worker with PCR-confirmed SARS-CoV-2 infection or an uninfected control (not recorded which). CDR3 loop: CASSTTGGTQYF. In nucleotides, the CDR3 is TGTGCCAGCAGTACTACGGGGGGGACCCAGTACTTC.